This T cell receptor (beta chain) came from a study of technical replicates of blood from a few donors. The germline V gene encodes CDR1 MGHDK and CDR2 SYGVNS. The CDR3 length is 14 residues. Trimming pared 5 bases from V and 8 bases from J, leaving 15 bases between. Method: immunoSEQ multiplex PCR; TCRdb's copy keeps in-frame clones and lacks some. Altogether about 80,000 clones are present, approximately 97% being singletons, with the ten largest covering more than 0.15%. V gene TRBV25-1 combines with J gene TRBJ1-4; tentative D call: TRBD1 (5 bases). The sequencing input was T cells isolated from PBMCs. The source of this sequence is a human donor in good health. The CDR3 protein is CASSMWGNAEKLFF. In DNA, the CDR3 is TGTGCCAGCAGTATGTGGGGCAATGCGGAAAAACTGTTTTTT.